The 17 T cell receptor beta chains listed next were all sequenced from one sample in a study of T cells in Graves' hyperthyroidism and ophthalmopathy. From RNA transcripts, TCR beta CDR3 regions were amplified. TCR CDR3 regions were first amplified by RT-PCR with HTBI primers. Each CDR3 protein is one row after TCRdb ran MiXCR on the multiplex PCR reads. The sample contains approximately 400,000 distinct CDR3 sequences, about 14% of which appear only once. Sequences were obtained from blood. Receptors were obtained from a woman in her twenties or thirties with Graves' ophthalmopathy.

This clonotype was seen ten or more times. The rearrangement joins TRBV18 to TRBJ2-1; D is uncertain. Trimming took 3 bases from V and 7 from J, leaving 7 bases between them. The CDR3 is 12 amino acids. CDR1 KGHSH and CDR2 LQKENI come from the germline V gene. The CDR3 coding sequence is TGTGCCAGCTCACCCCCCGGAAATGAGCAGTTCTTC. Its protein product is CASSPPGNEQFF.

This clonotype turned up a few times. The chain has TRBV14 and TRBJ1-4, with TRBD1 as a possible D gene (5 bases). Looked up from germline, CDR1 is SGHDN and CDR2 is FVKESK. The CDR3 spans 16 residues. Trimming removed 0 bases at V and 8 bases at J, with 16 bases between. CDR3 DNA: TGTGCCAGCAGCCAAGATTTCCAGGGCCCCGACGAAAAACTGTTTTTT. Encoded protein: CASSQDFQGPDEKLFF. Together with reference TRBV14 and TRBJ1-4, the CDR3 gives the full variable domain: EAGVTQFPSHSVIEKGQTVTLRCDPISGHDNLYWYRRVMGKEIKFLLHFVKESKQDESGMPNNRFLAERTGGTYSTLKVQPAELEDSGVYFCASSQDFQGPDEKLFFGSGTQLSVL.

This clonotype appeared many times. The chain carries TRBV28 and TRBJ2-5; TRBD1 might be the D (6 bases). Trimming stripped 6 bases from V and 0 bases from J, with 14 bases between. The germline gives CDR1 MDHEN, CDR2 SYDVKM. This CDR3 has 15 residues. Here the CDR3 DNA reads TGTGCCAGCAGCCGGGAAACAGGGTACCAAGAGACCCAGTACTTC. It codes for CASSRETGYQETQYF.

This clonotype was found a few times. V is TRBV9 and J is TRBJ1-1, with 8 bases matching TRBD1. Germline V gene sequence: CDR1 SGDLS, CDR2 YYNGEE. J lost 1 base, V lost 3 bases, and 2 bases had no gene match. The CDR3 runs to 14 residues. This CDR3 reads CASSGQGTNTEAFF. The CDR3 region has the DNA TGTGCCAGCAGCGGACAGGGGACGAACACTGAAGCTTTCTTT.

This clonotype showed up many times. The chain has TRBV5-8 and TRBJ2-1; 8 bases are shared with TRBD2. The J segment lost 7 bases and the V segment lost 3 bases, leaving 12 bases of the junction unmatched. Looked up from germline, CDR1 is SGHTS and CDR2 is YDEGEE. The CDR3 loop spans 16 amino acids. The chain's CDR3 is CASSYSRGGRGNEQFF. The DNA for the CDR3 is TGTGCCAGCAGCTATTCCCGGGGGGGGCGCGGGAATGAGCAGTTCTTC.

This clonotype was counted ten times or more. The genes are TRBV4-2 and TRBJ2-3; D is possibly TRBD2 (5 bases). V was pared by 0 bases and J by 0 bases, with 19 bases between. Looked up from germline, CDR1 is LGHNA and CDR2 is YNFKEQ. The CDR3 totals 19 residues. The DNA for the CDR3 is TGTGCCAGCAGCCAAGATAAAAAGGTGGCGAGGACTAGCACAGATACGCAGTATTTT. Amino acids: CASSQDKKVARTSTDTQYF.

Worth noting for this clonotype: A read error may explain this, as a much larger clone is one base away. The rearrangement links TRBV5-1 to TRBJ2-2; no firm D call. The germline gives CDR1 SGHRS, CDR2 YFSETQ. The length of the CDR3 is 16 residues. The V gene lost 2 bases and the J gene lost 5 bases, with 16 bases spanning the gap. The CDR3 nucleotides are TGCGCCAGCAGCTTACTCAGAGGAAGCCCAACCGGGGAGCTGTTTTTT. Protein sequence: CASSLLRGSPTGELFF.

The CDR3: CASSYGRYNSPLHF. The CDR3 DNA reads TGTGCCAGCAGCTATGGCAGATATAATTCACCCCTCCACTTT. The rearrangement uses TRBV7-9 and TRBJ1-6; D unclear. The CDR3 loop spans 14 amino acids. Germline values: CDR1 SEHNR, CDR2 FQNEAQ (reference sequence). V was cut by 4 bases and J by 4 bases, with 8 bases left in between.

This clonotype was seen at least ten times. The chain joins TRBV20-1 to TRBJ2-3; no firm D call. The CDR3 loop spans 12 amino acids. V was clipped by 2 bases and J by 4 bases, with 7 bases between them. Germline values: CDR1 DFQATT, CDR2 SNEGSKA (reference sequence). The CDR3: CSARPGSDTQYF. CDR3 coding DNA: TGCAGTGCTAGACCGGGTTCAGATACGCAGTATTTT.

The J gene is TRBJ2-5, the V gene TRBV6-1, with D possibly matching TRBD2 (6 bases). The CDR3 has 17 amino acids. In germline, CDR1 is MNHNS, CDR2 SASEGT. The germline V and J ends were trimmed by 2 bases and 4 bases, with 20 bases remaining between them. The CDR3 sequence is CASSERRGFLSAETQYF. In DNA, the CDR3 is TGTGCCAGCAGTGAACGGAGGGGTTTCCTTTCTGCAGAGACCCAGTACTTC.

The chain employs TRBV14 and TRBJ2-1; D uncertain. CDR3 length: 13 amino acids. The ends were cut back, 1 base at V and 8 bases at J, with 9 bases in the middle. Per the germline V gene, CDR1 is SGHDN and CDR2 is FVKESK. Here the CDR3 DNA reads TGTGCCAGCAGCCAAGTAATGCTCCATGAGCAGTTCTTC. Amino acid sequence: CASSQVMLHEQFF. Combining the CDR3 with reference TRBV14 and TRBJ2-1 gives the whole variable domain EAGVTQFPSHSVIEKGQTVTLRCDPISGHDNLYWYRRVMGKEIKFLLHFVKESKQDESGMPNNRFLAERTGGTYSTLKVQPAELEDSGVYFCASSQVMLHEQFFGPGTRLTVL.

The chain combines TRBV14 with TRBJ2-5, with 7 bases that match TRBD2. This CDR3 comprises 17 residues. CDR1 and CDR2 from the germline V gene are SGHDN and FVKESK. V shed 0 bases, J shed 2 bases, and the junction held 9 bases outside the gene matches. The CDR3 DNA reads as TGTGCCAGCAGCCAAGACGCGAGCGGGGATAGTCAAGAGACCCAGTACTTC. Protein: CASSQDASGDSQETQYF.

This clonotype came up many times. V usage is TRBV7-3 and J usage is TRBJ2-1, with D possibly TRBD2 on 5 matching bases. The germline gives CDR1 SGHTA, CDR2 FQGTGA. The CDR3 has 17 residues. V gave up 5 bases and J gave up 1 base, with 18 bases separating them. DNA for the CDR3: TGTGCCAGCAGCCCCCCCCGACTAAGACCTTCCTACAATGAGCAGTTCTTC. Protein sequence: CASSPPRLRPSYNEQFF.

The sample holds many counts of this clonotype. The CDR3 sequence: CASSVRGVGTDTQYF. DNA for the CDR3: TGTGCCAGCAGCGTAAGGGGGGTTGGGACAGATACGCAGTATTTT. The rearrangement joins TRBV9 to TRBJ2-3; D might be TRBD1 or TRBD2, each matching 6 bases. The CDR3 totals 15 residues. V shed 1 base and J shed 3 bases, with 12 bases lying between them. In germline, CDR1 is SGDLS, CDR2 YYNGEE.

This clonotype was seen many times. The chain has TRBV7-8 and TRBJ2-7; 7 bases agree with TRBD1. Trimming took 2 bases from V and 6 from J; bases not matched to a gene: 4. CDR3 size: 13 residues. The V gene's germline CDR1 is SGHVS and CDR2 FQNEAQ. The CDR3 protein is CASSLTGEGEQYF. The CDR3 DNA follows: TGTGCCAGCAGCTTAACAGGGGAAGGCGAGCAGTACTTC. Combining the CDR3 with reference TRBV7-8 and TRBJ2-7 gives the whole variable domain GAGVSQSPRYKVAKRGQDVALRCDPISGHVSLFWYQQALGQGPEFLTYFQNEAQLDKSGLPSDRFFAERPEGSVSTLKIQRTQQEDSAVYLCASSLTGEGEQYFGPGTRLTVT.

The count of this clonotype is one. The chain joins TRBV2 to TRBJ1-5, with a weak D call TRBD1 (5 bases). CDR3 length equals 15 residues. V lost 6 bases to trimming and J lost 0 bases, with 12 bases between them. Germline V gene lookup returns CDR1 SNHLY and CDR2 FYNNEI. The CDR3 bases are TGTGCCAGCAGAGACGACAGTGGTAGCAATCAGCCCCAGCATTTT. Protein sequence: CASRDDSGSNQPQHF. The whole variable domain, remainder taken from reference TRBV2 and TRBJ1-5, is EPEVTQTPSHQVTQMGQEVILRCVPISNHLYFYWYRQILGQKVEFLVSFYNNEISEKSEIFDDQFSVERPDGSNFTLKIRSTKLEDSAMYFCASRDDSGSNQPQHFGDGTRLSIL.

This clonotype was found many times. The V call is TRBV7-9, the J call TRBJ2-1, with D possibly being TRBD1 (5 bases). CDR1 is SEHNR and CDR2 is FQNEAQ in the germline V gene (reference sequence). V was shortened by 2 bases and J by 3 bases, with 14 bases between the two germline ends. The CDR3 sequence is 16 residues long. The CDR3 region has the DNA TGTGCCAGCAGCTTAATAAACTCCAGGGTCTACAATGAGCAGTTCTTC. Amino acid sequence: CASSLINSRVYNEQFF.